This entry lists 16 T cell receptor beta chains sequenced from one sample in a study of Graves' ophthalmopathy and Graves' hyperthyroidism. Amplified TCR beta CDR3 regions were obtained using RNA transcripts as template. HTBI primers were used in a first-round RT-PCR, which preceded a second-round multiplex PCR. TCRdb used MiXCR to reprocess the multiplex PCR reads, holding one entry per CDR3 protein. The sample includes about 740,000 distinct CDR3 sequences, roughly two fifths of them seen just once. Sequencing was performed on peripheral blood. The source of these receptors is an adult man with Graves' ophthalmopathy.

This clonotype has ten or more counts. A junction boundary mismatches the germline segment, possibly from a read error. The V call is TRBV2, the J call TRBJ1-5; a weak D match, TRBD1 (6 bases). This CDR3 contains 16 residues. Germline V gene data show CDR1 as SNHLY and CDR2 as FYNNEI. The CDR3 here is CASSEALGQSNQPQHF. The CDR3 region has the DNA TGTGCCAGCAGCGAAGCCCTTGGACAGAGCAATCAGCCCCAGCATTTT.

This clonotype was recorded many times. This chain uses TRBV29-1 with TRBJ2-5; TRBD2 is a possible D gene (6 bases). The CDR3 spans 13 residues. The V and J ends lost 6 bases and 2 bases respectively, with 13 bases between them. Per the germline V gene, CDR1 is SQVTM and CDR2 is ANQGSEA. The CDR3 here is CSVPREVQETQYF. The CDR3 coding sequence is TGCAGCGTCCCCAGGGAGGTTCAAGAGACCCAGTACTTC. The whole variable domain, remainder taken from reference TRBV29-1 and TRBJ2-5, is SAVISQKPSRDICQRGTSLTIQCQVDSQVTMMFWYRQQPGQSLTLIATANQGSEATYESGFVIDKFPISRPNLTFSTLTVSNMSPEDSSIYLCSVPREVQETQYFGPGTRLLVL.

This clonotype was seen a handful of times. The chain employs TRBV6-5 and TRBJ2-5; 8 positions match TRBD1. CDR1 is MNHEY and CDR2 is SVGAGI in the germline V gene. The CDR3 has 14 amino acids. Germline trimming cut 5 bases from V and 4 bases from J; bases unmatched to any gene: 6. CDR3 nucleotides: TGTGCCAGCAGTCGGACAGGGAACCGAGAGACCCAGTACTTC. Translating gives CASSRTGNRETQYF.

This clonotype was recorded many times. The genes are TRBV7-2 and TRBJ1-2, with no clear D. V lost 1 base and J lost 3, with 15 bases in between. Germline CDR1 and CDR2: SGHTA and FQGNSA. The CDR3 is 16 residues long. The CDR3 bases are TGTGCCAGCAGCTTAGGGCCAACCCGGATGGACTATGGCTACACCTTC. It codes for CASSLGPTRMDYGYTF. Full variable domain (missing parts from reference TRBV7-2 and TRBJ1-2): GAGVSQSPSNKVTEKGKDVELRCDPISGHTALYWYRQSLGQGLEFLIYFQGNSAPDKSGLPSDRFSAERTGGSVSTLTIQRTQQEDSAVYLCASSLGPTRMDYGYTFGSGTRLTVV.

In its sample, this clonotype was seen many times. This chain links TRBV7-9 with TRBJ1-1; no clear D gene. Between the trimmed V and J ends, which lost 5 bases and 7 bases, there was a span of 17 bases. Germline V gene lookup returns CDR1 SEHNR and CDR2 FQNEAQ (reference sequence). This CDR3 has 14 residues. CDR3 nucleotides: TGTGCCAGCAGCATAACTGATGGGGAGGATGAAGCTTTCTTT. Translation gives CASSITDGEDEAFF.

V and J are TRBV7-2 and TRBJ1-5; 8 bases align to TRBD1. The CDR3 spans 14 residues. J gave up 5 bases and V 5 bases, and 5 bases lay outside the gene matches. Per germline, CDR1 SGHTA and CDR2 FQGNSA. This CDR3 is CASSPSTGDQPQHF. Written as DNA, the CDR3 is TGTGCCAGCAGCCCCTCGACAGGGGATCAGCCCCAGCATTTT.

The rearrangement uses TRBV28 and TRBJ1-4; D ambiguous. V gave up 7 bases and J gave up 4 bases, with 13 bases separating them. The CDR3 contains 14 residues. CDR1 is MDHEN, CDR2 SYDVKM, per germline. The CDR3: CASTSGGSNEKLFF. CDR3 in DNA: TGTGCCAGCACGTCGGGCGGGAGTAATGAAAAACTGTTTTTT.

This clonotype was observed at least ten times. The V and J genes are TRBV7-2 and TRBJ1-6; 7 nucleotides line up with TRBD1. Looked up from germline, CDR1 is SGHTA and CDR2 is FQGNSA. Trimming cost V 0 bases and J 10 bases; bases outside gene matches: 6. This CDR3 is 15 amino acids long. The CDR3 bases are TGTGCCAGCAGCTTAGCTCAGGGGGGTTCGTCACCCCTCCACTTT. Translation gives CASSLAQGGSSPLHF.

V is TRBV2 and J is TRBJ1-1, with D maybe TRBD1 (6 bases). Looked up from germline, CDR1 is SNHLY and CDR2 is FYNNEI. With 4 bases removed from V and 2 bases from J, the gap between germline ends came to 20 bases. CDR3 length: 17 residues. The CDR3 DNA is TGTGCCAGCAGTGGGGGACTAGCGGGGGGGCCAAACACTGAAGCTTTCTTT. It is translated as CASSGGLAGGPNTEAFF.

This clonotype was detected ten times or more. V gene TRBV15 combines with J gene TRBJ2-7; TRBD1 matches 9 bases. CDR1 and CDR2 from the germline V gene are LNHNV and YYDKDF (reference sequence). The ends lost 6 bases at V and 3 bases at J; junction bases unmatched: 3. This CDR3 region has 13 residues. The CDR3 loop is CATRGTGIYEQYF. The CDR3 nucleotides are TGTGCCACCAGGGGGACAGGGATCTACGAGCAGTACTTC.

In this sample, this clonotype turned up a few times. The V gene is TRBV11-2, the J gene TRBJ2-5; D is ambiguous. Trimming took off 0 bases at V and 5 bases at J, with 7 bases between the two ends. This CDR3 spans 13 amino acids. Germline V lookup: CDR1 SGHAT, CDR2 FQNNGV. CDR3 protein: CASSLDFEETQYF. The CDR3, as DNA: TGTGCCAGCAGCTTAGATTTTGAGGAGACCCAGTACTTC.

A note on this clonotype: The junction does not match germline at one end; this may be a read error. This chain links TRBV24-1 with TRBJ2-7; weak D call: TRBD1 (6 bases). There are 15 residues in the CDR3. The V gene's germline CDR1 is KGHDR and CDR2 SFDVKD. CDR3 nucleotide sequence: TGTGCCAGCAGTGAACGCGGACAGAGCTCCTACGAGCAGTACTTC. Protein product: CASSERGQSSYEQYF.

At least ten counts were recorded for this clonotype. This sequence joins TRBV7-2 and TRBJ2-7; D unclear. There are 15 residues in the CDR3. CDR1 SGHTA and CDR2 FQGNSA come from the germline V gene. V lost 2 bases, J lost 0 bases, and 11 bases lay in between. CDR3 nucleotides: TGTGCCAGCAGCTTACTCCCCCAGTACTCCTACGAGCAGTACTTC. This sequence encodes CASSLLPQYSYEQYF.

This clonotype was counted at least ten times. The chain carries TRBV9 and TRBJ2-5, with TRBD2 as a possible D gene (5 bases). V was cut by 5 bases and J by 2 bases, with 10 bases left in between. CDR3 length: 13 residues. CDR1 and CDR2 (germline): SGDLS, YYNGEE. CDR3 nucleotides: TGTGCCAGCAGTAGAGCGGCACAAGAGACCCAGTACTTC. Translating it yields CASSRAAQETQYF. Supplemented by reference TRBV9 and TRBJ2-5, the full variable domain reads DSGVTQTPKHLITATGQRVTLRCSPRSGDLSVYWYQQSLDQGLQFLIQYYNGEERAKGNILERFSAQQFPDLHSELNLSSLELGDSALYFCASSRAAQETQYFGPGTRLLVL.

The V and J genes are TRBV2 and TRBJ2-5, with D unclear. Germline V gene lookup returns CDR1 SNHLY and CDR2 FYNNEI. V was pared by 5 bases and J by 5 bases, with 9 bases between. The CDR3 is 12 amino acids. CDR3 coding DNA: TGTGCCAGCAGTAGTTTTGTGGAGACCCAGTACTTC. It translates to CASSSFVETQYF.

This clonotype occurred a few times. V and J are TRBV6-1 and TRBJ2-5; D unresolved. Trimming took 4 bases from V and 0 from J, leaving 6 bases between them. CDR1 MNHNS and CDR2 SASEGT come from the germline V gene. The CDR3 extends over 13 amino acids. Here the CDR3 reads CASSARNQETQYF. The DNA of the CDR3 is TGTGCCAGCAGTGCACGGAACCAAGAGACCCAGTACTTC.